These T cell receptor beta chains were read from a single sample in a study of T-cell reconstitution after alpha-beta-depleted transplantation in children. TCRdb passed the PCR reads through MiXCR, listing each CDR3 protein once. The sample includes 200,000 to 250,000 distinct CDR3 sequences, roughly 7% seen only once; the top ten take just over 5.5%. This specimen consisted of PBMCs, obtained before TCRalphabeta/CD19-depleted stem cell transplant. These receptors were taken from a boy younger than 10 with acute lymphoblastic leukemia, due to receive a stem cell transplant. Each CDR3 is given with its conserved first and last residue. The D gene is left open where the match is weak. Size is omitted from some rows. Given values are once, few, many or a class for expanded clones.

v_gene	abundance	d_gene	j_gene	CDR3aa	CDR3nt
TRBV4-2	few	.	TRBJ1-2	CASSQVGVWEANYGYTF	TGTGCCAGCAGCCAAGTGGGAGTCTGGGAAGCTAACTATGGCTACACCTTC
TRBV7-8	.	.	TRBJ1-1	CASSLRGGGVLRDTEAFF	TGTGCCAGCAGCTTAAGGGGTGGGGGAGTCCTAAGGGACACTGAAGCTTTCTTT
TRBV5-1	many	.	TRBJ2-1	CASSLVSSSYNEQFF	TGCGCCAGCAGCTTGGTTTCGAGCTCCTACAATGAGCAGTTCTTC
TRBV7-9	many	.	TRBJ2-3	CASSLTVSTDTQYF	TGTGCCAGCAGCTTAACTGTGAGCACAGATACGCAGTATTTT
TRBV7-2	.	TRBD1	TRBJ1-2	CASRWAEGASYGYTF	TGTGCCAGCAGATGGGCAGAGGGGGCTAGCTATGGCTACACCTTC
TRBV21-1	.	.	TRBJ2-5	CASSKAAEKTQYF	TGTGCCAGCAGCAAAGCAGCGGAAAAGACCCAGTACTTC
TRBV27	.	TRBD2	TRBJ2-1	CASSSPLAGGTSYNEQFF	TGTGCCAGCAGTTCCCCCCTAGCGGGGGGCACTTCCTACAATGAGCAGTTCTTC
TRBV5-1	many	.	TRBJ2-1	CASSFPGYEQFF	TGCGCCAGCAGCTTCCCAGGTTACGAGCAGTTCTTC
TRBV5-1	many	.	TRBJ2-2	CASSLLSHGTGELFF	TGCGCCAGCAGCTTGCTCTCGCATGGCACCGGGGAGCTGTTTTTT
TRBV30	many	.	TRBJ2-5	CAWSLQLFQETQYF	TGTGCCTGGAGTCTGCAGCTATTCCAAGAGACCCAGTACTTC
TRBV7-8	few	TRBD1	TRBJ2-7	CASSSTIGTGVEEQYF	TGTGCCAGCAGCTCCACTATCGGGACAGGGGTAGAGGAGCAGTACTTC
TRBV20-1	many	TRBD2	TRBJ2-3	CSVPPLGLAEDTQYF	TGCAGTGTCCCTCCATTGGGGCTAGCGGAAGATACGCAGTATTTT
TRBV6-2/TRBV6-3	many	.	TRBJ2-5	CASSYRSPGTQYF	TGTGCCAGCAGCTACCGGTCCCCTGGGACCCAGTACTTC
TRBV28	many	TRBD1	TRBJ2-1	CASSITGTGAEQFF	TGTGCCAGCAGTATTACAGGGACAGGCGCTGAGCAGTTCTTC